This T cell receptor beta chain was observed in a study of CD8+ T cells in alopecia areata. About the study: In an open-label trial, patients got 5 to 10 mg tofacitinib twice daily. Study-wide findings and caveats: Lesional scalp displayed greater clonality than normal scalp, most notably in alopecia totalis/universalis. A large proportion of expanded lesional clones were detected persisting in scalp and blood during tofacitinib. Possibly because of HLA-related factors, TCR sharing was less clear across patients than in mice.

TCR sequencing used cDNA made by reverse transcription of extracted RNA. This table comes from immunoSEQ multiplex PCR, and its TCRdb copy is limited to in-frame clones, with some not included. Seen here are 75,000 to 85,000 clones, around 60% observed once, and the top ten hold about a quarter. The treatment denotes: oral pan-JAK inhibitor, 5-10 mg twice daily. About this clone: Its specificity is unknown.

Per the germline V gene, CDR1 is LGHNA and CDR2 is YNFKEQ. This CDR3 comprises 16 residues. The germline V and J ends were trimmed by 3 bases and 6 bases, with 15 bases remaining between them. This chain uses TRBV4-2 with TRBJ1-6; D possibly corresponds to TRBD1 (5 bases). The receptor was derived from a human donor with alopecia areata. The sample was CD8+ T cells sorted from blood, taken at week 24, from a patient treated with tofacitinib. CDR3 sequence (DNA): TGTGCCAGCAGCCACCTTAATCAGGGTAGTAATTCACCCCTCCACTTT. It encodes CASSHLNQGSNSPLHF.